Each of the 15 T cell receptor beta chains below was sequenced from the same sample in a study of PD-L1 blockade in urothelial cancer. The data were produced by immunoSEQ multiplex PCR, yet TCRdb's version contains in-frame clones alone and is incomplete. The sample holds tens of thousands of clones, around four fifths seen once. The sample consisted of PBMCs, taken around atezolizumab (anti-PD-L1) treatment. These TCRs come from an older man with urothelial cancer.

The chain employs TRBV5-1 and TRBJ2-1, with 10 nucleotides matching TRBD2. The J segment lost 4 bases and the V segment lost 1 base, leaving 8 bases of the junction unmatched. The germline gives CDR1 SGHRS, CDR2 YFSETQ. The CDR3 is 17 amino acids. CDR3 in amino acids: CASSLKASGSVYNEQFF. For the CDR3, the DNA is TGCGCCAGCAGCTTGAAGGCTAGCGGGAGCGTATACAATGAGCAGTTCTTC. Full variable domain (outside the CDR3, taken from reference TRBV5-1 and TRBJ2-1): KAGVTQTPRYLIKTRGQQVTLSCSPISGHRSVSWYQQTPGQGLQFLFEYFSETQRNKGNFPGRFSGRQFSNSRSEMNVSTLELGDSALYLCASSLKASGSVYNEQFFGPGTRLTVL.

The CDR3 is CASSSSQGKNTEAFF. CDR3 coding DNA: TGTGCCAGCTCATCCTCTCAGGGGAAGAACACTGAAGCTTTCTTT. The chain combines TRBV18 with TRBJ1-1, with a weak D call TRBD1 (6 bases). Trimming removed 5 bases from V and 1 base from J, with 14 bases in between. The CDR3 has 15 amino acids. Germline CDR1 and CDR2: KGHSH and LQKENI.

The V gene is TRBV2, the J gene TRBJ2-3; TRBD2 aligns across 7 bases. With V trimmed by 5 bases and J by 2 bases, 4 bases remained unmatched. The CDR3 is 14 amino acids. CDR1 and CDR2 (germline): SNHLY, FYNNEI. CDR3 DNA sequence: TGTGCCAGCAGTCTAGCGGCGTTCACAGATACGCAGTATTTT. This translates into CASSLAAFTDTQYF.

A few counts support this clone. This chain uses TRBV5-6 with TRBJ2-5; a possible D gene is TRBD1 (5 bases). Deletions cut 1 base from V and 5 bases from J, with 15 bases between. From germline, CDR1 is SGHDT and CDR2 YYEEEE. CDR3 length equals 15 residues. Here the CDR3 DNA reads TGTGCCAGCAGCTTGCAGGGTGGGGCGGTGGAGACCCAGTACTTC. It yields the protein CASSLQGGAVETQYF.

The V and J genes are TRBV4-1 and TRBJ1-1; D may be TRBD1 (6 bases). Germline assignment: CDR1 MGHRA and CDR2 YSYEKL. The CDR3 runs to 15 residues. V was clipped by 3 bases and J by 11 bases, with 22 bases between them. The CDR3 DNA sequence: TGCGCCAGCAGCCAGCCCCAAGAGGGCGGCAGGGGTGCTTTCTTT. Its protein product is CASSQPQEGGRGAFF.

The chain links TRBV18 to TRBJ2-4; D perhaps matches TRBD2 (5 bases). With 1 base removed from V and 6 bases from J, the gap between germline ends came to 13 bases. Germline lookup yields CDR1 KGHSH and CDR2 LQKENI. The CDR3 has 15 residues. CDR3 coding DNA: TGTGCCAGCTCACCACAAAGGGCTAGCTTAAACATTCAGTACTTC. Protein product: CASSPQRASLNIQYF.

This chain links TRBV9 with TRBJ2-5; D is possibly TRBD1 (7 bases). The germline V gene has CDR1 SGDLS and CDR2 YYNGEE. The length of the CDR3 is 15 residues. Trimming removed 3 bases from V and 5 bases from J, with 17 bases in between. The CDR3 DNA is TGTGCCAGCAGCGCCCAGGGGGGACAGACGGAGACCCAGTACTTC. It yields the protein CASSAQGGQTETQYF.

V gene TRBV28 combines with J gene TRBJ1-1; TRBD1 is a possible D gene (6 bases). There are 15 residues in the CDR3. The germline V gene has CDR1 MDHEN and CDR2 SYDVKM. With 3 bases removed from V and 0 bases from J, the gap between germline ends came to 11 bases. CDR3 coding DNA: TGTGCCAGCAGTTTCGATAGACAGGTGAACACTGAAGCTTTCTTT. Protein: CASSFDRQVNTEAFF.

V is TRBV27 and J is TRBJ1-5; D unclear. This CDR3 has 14 amino acids. Trimming took 6 bases from V and 7 from J, leaving 16 bases between them. Germline V gene data show CDR1 as MNHEY and CDR2 as SMNVEV (reference sequence). CDR3 in DNA: TGTGCCAGCAGCGCTGGACGACTAGGACAGCCCCAGCATTTT. Its translation: CASSAGRLGQPQHF.

V and J are TRBV18 and TRBJ2-5, with D possibly matching TRBD1 (5 bases). The germline CDR1 and CDR2 sequences are KGHSH and LQKENI. V was clipped by 2 bases and J by 2 bases, with 18 bases between them. This CDR3 contains 17 residues. CDR3 region: CASSPRGRTSVQETQYF. Here the CDR3 DNA reads TGTGCCAGCTCACCAAGGGGCAGAACTTCCGTACAAGAGACCCAGTACTTC.

The count of this clone is one. This chain uses TRBV4-1 with TRBJ1-2; possibly TRBD1 for D (6 bases). This CDR3 comprises 14 residues. The germline V gene encodes CDR1 MGHRA and CDR2 YSYEKL. The V end was cut by 0 bases, the J end by 2 bases, with 7 bases between. The CDR3 coding sequence is TGCGCCAGCAGCCAAGACAGGGGAAACTATGGCTACACCTTC. It specifies CASSQDRGNYGYTF.

A single count supports this clone. The CDR3 DNA sequence: TGCGCCAGCAGCTTGATTAGTCAGGGACTAGCGGTCGGCACAGATACGCAGTATTTT. Its protein is CASSLISQGLAVGTDTQYF. V gene TRBV5-1 combines with J gene TRBJ2-3; 11 bases agree with TRBD2. The V and J ends lost 1 base and 1 base, in that order; junction bases with no gene match: 11. The CDR3 is made up of 19 amino acids. CDR1 SGHRS and CDR2 YFSETQ come from the germline V gene.

This chain uses TRBV7-2 with TRBJ2-3; D might be TRBD2 (6 bases). CDR1 and CDR2 from the germline V gene are SGHTA and FQGNSA. This CDR3 region has 15 residues. The V gene lost 7 bases and the J gene lost 0 bases, with 14 bases spanning the gap. The CDR3, as DNA: TGTGCCAGCATCCAGTTGGCGGGGAGCACAGATACGCAGTATTTT. It specifies CASIQLAGSTDTQYF.

This clone was seen only once. The chain combines TRBV19 with TRBJ2-1, with D maybe TRBD1 (6 bases). The V end lost 5 bases, the J end lost 6 bases, and 14 bases lay between the germline ends. Germline-derived CDR1 and CDR2 are LNHDA and SQIVND (reference sequence). The CDR3 length is 14 residues. The CDR3 bases are TGTGCCAGTAGTCCAAGGGGGATCCCCAATGAGCAGTTCTTC. It yields the protein CASSPRGIPNEQFF.

V gene TRBV6-1 combines with J gene TRBJ1-5; unclear D gene. V was shortened by 5 bases and J by 11 bases, with 19 bases between the two germline ends. The CDR3 loop spans 14 amino acids. The germline V gene has CDR1 MNHNS and CDR2 SASEGT. CDR3 loop: CASSFGKGGWAQHF. The DNA of the CDR3 is TGTGCCAGCAGTTTTGGCAAAGGAGGGTGGGCCCAGCATTTT.